This T cell receptor (beta chain) was documented in a study of neurological immune-mediated disorders. Overall study findings and caveats: Private repertoires in all groups were suggested, as expanded clones shared no CDR3 amino acid sequences across subjects.

The cDNA was produced through 5'RACE with 10-nucleotide random UMIs. TCRdb reanalysed the 5' RACE reads using MiXCR and keeps one entry per CDR3 protein. This sample has 50,000 to 60,000 distinct CDR3 sequences, with 4% found just once. This clonotype was recorded many times. The antigen is not known. The sorted libraries took 850,000 to 1,000,000 CD4+ or CD8+ T cells. This sequence was found in a woman between 40 and 50 years old with multiple sclerosis. Sample: CD4+ T cells from blood.

The CDR3 bases are TGTGCCAGCAGCTTGGCTCACTACACGCAGTATTTT. Translation: CASSLAHYTQYF. The rearrangement joins TRBV7-8 to TRBJ2-3, with D uncertain. Trimming removed 3 bases from V and 9 bases from J, with 10 bases in between. CDR1 and CDR2 from the germline V gene are SGHVS and FQNEAQ. This CDR3 comprises 12 residues. Based on the CDR3 plus reference TRBV7-8 and TRBJ2-3, the full variable domain is GAGVSQSPRYKVAKRGQDVALRCDPISGHVSLFWYQQALGQGPEFLTYFQNEAQLDKSGLPSDRFFAERPEGSVSTLKIQRTQQEDSAVYLCASSLAHYTQYFGPGTRLTVL.